This T cell receptor (beta chain) comes out of a study of OX40 agonist ivuxolimab in advanced cancers. Autoimmune disease history or systemic immunosuppression meant exclusion. To note about this clone: Its antigen is unknown.

General study results and limits: More expanded clones were seen, on average, in CD8+ T cells than in CD4+.

This CDR3 has 14 amino acids. Trimming stripped 0 bases from V and 2 bases from J, with 9 bases between. In germline, CDR1 is SGHRS, CDR2 YFSETQ. Assay: immunoSEQ multiplex PCR; the TCRdb copy retains only in-frame clones and omits some. The profile shows just under 65,000 clones, about nine tenths of them singletons. The V call is TRBV5-1, the J call TRBJ2-7; D possibly corresponds to TRBD1 (5 bases). The source material was CD4+ or CD8+ T cells sorted from blood, sampled in a trial of the OX40 agonist ivuxolimab. This TCR was sampled from an adult with an advanced solid tumor such as melanoma, head and neck, liver or kidney cancer. In nucleotides, the CDR3 is TGCGCCAGCAGCTTGGGTGACAGAGCCTACGAGCAGTACTTC. Its translation is CASSLGDRAYEQYF.